This T cell receptor beta chain was found in a study of vaccination and CD4 T cells after COVID-19. CDR1 and CDR2 (germline): MNHEY, SVGEGT. The J segment lost 8 bases and the V segment lost 8 bases, leaving 7 bases of the junction unmatched. The CDR3 runs to 12 residues. For this clonotype: Its antigen is still unknown.

Treatment here: 10-day PBMC culture with coronavirus spike peptide pools or control peptides (ViraFEST assay). The Oncomine TCR Beta short-read assay generated sequence data from the DNA of cultured CD4+ T cells. MiXCR was run by TCRdb on the PCR reads, yielding one entry per CDR3 protein. Here the sample spans about 19,000 distinct CDR3 sequences, less than 70% being singletons. The source is a human donor who had recovered from COVID-19. This sequence joins TRBV6-2 or TRBV6-3 and TRBJ1-2; TRBD1 agrees at 8 bases. The sequenced sample was CD4+ T cells from blood, cultured in vitro. In DNA, the CDR3 is TGTGCCAGCCTGGACAGGGAGGAAGGCTACACCTTC. Translating gives CASLDREEGYTF.